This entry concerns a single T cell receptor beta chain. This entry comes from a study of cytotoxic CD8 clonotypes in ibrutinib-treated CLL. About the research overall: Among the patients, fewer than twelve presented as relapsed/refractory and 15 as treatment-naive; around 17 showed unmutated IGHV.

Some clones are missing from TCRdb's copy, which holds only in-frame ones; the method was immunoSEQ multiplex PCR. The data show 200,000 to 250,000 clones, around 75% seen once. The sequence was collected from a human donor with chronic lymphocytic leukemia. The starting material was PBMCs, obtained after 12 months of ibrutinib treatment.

The CDR3 bases are TGTGCCAGCAGAGACTTCAGCCGCACTGAAGCTTTCTTT. As protein: CASRDFSRTEAFF. The chain has TRBV7-2 and TRBJ1-1; D is unclear. V gave up 6 bases and J gave up 4 bases, with 12 bases separating them. The CDR3 has 13 amino acids. Germline V CDR1 and CDR2: SGHTA, FQGNSA.